These 14 T cell receptor beta chains came from one sample sequenced in a study of T cell repertoires in cytomegalovirus infection. TCRdb called the reads again in MiXCR, with one record for every CDR3 protein. The table shows approximately 200,000 distinct CDR3 sequences, with 28% occurring only once. The specimen was PBMCs. The receptor set was obtained from a human donor in good health (CMV status not recorded). Some clones in this sample may be carry-over from other donors' samples.

This chain links TRBV7-8 with TRBJ1-2; possibly TRBD1 for D (5 bases). There are 15 residues in the CDR3. The ends were cut back, 0 bases at V and 4 bases at J, with 12 bases in the middle. Germline assignment: CDR1 SGHVS and CDR2 FQNEAQ. DNA of the CDR3: TGTGCCAGCAGCTTAGCCCGAGACAGACTCTATGGCTACACCTTC. Protein sequence: CASSLARDRLYGYTF.

V is TRBV7-3 and J is TRBJ2-5; D call uncertain. The CDR3 sequence is 12 residues long. Per the germline V gene, CDR1 is SGHTA and CDR2 is FQGTGA. The V and J ends lost 1 base and 5 bases respectively, with 5 bases between them. Here the CDR3 DNA reads TGTGCCAGCAGCTTAATTGGGGAGACCCAGTACTTC. It codes for CASSLIGETQYF.

This clonotype was seen a handful of times. The chain carries TRBV5-5 and TRBJ2-1; 7 bases match TRBD1. Germline assignment: CDR1 SGHKS and CDR2 YYEKEE (reference sequence). The length of the CDR3 is 15 residues. Trimming took 3 bases from V and 4 from J; bases not matched to a gene: 7. The CDR3 sequence is CASSSGTAEYNEQFF. The DNA of the CDR3 is TGTGCCAGCAGCTCCGGGACAGCCGAATACAATGAGCAGTTCTTC.

This clonotype was counted ten times or more. V usage is TRBV7-2 and J usage is TRBJ1-2; D is uncertain. The V gene lost 1 base and the J gene lost 3 bases, with 12 bases spanning the gap. Germline-derived CDR1 and CDR2 are SGHTA and FQGNSA. The CDR3 is 15 amino acids. In DNA, the CDR3 is TGTGCCAGCAGCTTAGGTTTAGGGCGGGACTATGGCTACACCTTC. Amino acids: CASSLGLGRDYGYTF.

This clonotype turned up a few times. The rearrangement uses TRBV2 and TRBJ2-5, with 8 nucleotides matching TRBD2. Germline-derived CDR1 and CDR2 are SNHLY and FYNNEI. J was trimmed by 2 bases and V by 7 bases; bases with no gene match: 3. This CDR3 has 13 amino acids. The CDR3 protein is CASNREGQETQYF. CDR3 nucleotides: TGTGCCAGCAATCGGGAGGGGCAAGAGACCCAGTACTTC.

This clonotype was counted only a few times. This sequence joins TRBV7-2 and TRBJ1-2; TRBD1 matches 7 bases. Germline loops: CDR1 SGHTA, CDR2 FQGNSA. The CDR3 runs 15 residues. Trimming cost V 1 base and J 6 bases; bases outside gene matches: 8. The CDR3 DNA follows: TGTGCCAGCAGCTTAGATACAGGGGTCGTGGATGGCTACACCTTC. Protein sequence: CASSLDTGVVDGYTF.

CDR3 region: CSALHSTGSEQPQHF. The CDR3 nucleotides read TGCAGTGCTTTACACTCGACAGGATCGGAGCAGCCCCAGCATTTT. The chain combines TRBV20-1 with TRBJ1-5; TRBD1 might be the D (6 bases). Trimming took 5 bases from V and 7 from J, leaving 21 bases between them. Germline loops: CDR1 DFQATT, CDR2 SNEGSKA (reference sequence). This CDR3 is 15 amino acids long.

The chain couples TRBV6-1 to TRBJ1-5; possible D gene TRBD1, 5 bases. CDR3 length: 15 residues. V lost 6 bases to trimming and J lost 8 bases, with 20 bases between them. The germline gives CDR1 MNHNS, CDR2 SASEGT. Here the CDR3 reads CASSSGLNFKEPQHF. The CDR3 DNA sequence: TGTGCCAGCAGCTCGGGACTGAACTTTAAGGAGCCCCAGCATTTT.

The CDR3 region is CASSFRQGDTAFF. In nucleotides, the CDR3 is TGTGCCAGCAGTTTTCGCCAGGGTGATACGGCTTTCTTT. The chain has TRBV12-3 or TRBV12-4 and TRBJ1-1, with D maybe TRBD1 (5 bases). Trimming removed 3 bases at V and 11 bases at J, with 16 bases between. This CDR3 region has 13 residues.

This clonotype came up many times. V and J are TRBV7-2 and TRBJ2-1; D may be TRBD2 (6 bases). Trimming pared 5 bases from V and 0 bases from J, leaving 23 bases between. The CDR3 has 19 amino acids. Germline V CDR1 and CDR2: SGHTA, FQGNSA. The CDR3 coding sequence is TGTGCCAGCAGCGGGCGTGGATGGGACTTCCTCAGCTCCTACAATGAGCAGTTCTTC. As protein: CASSGRGWDFLSSYNEQFF.

The chain has TRBV3-1 and TRBJ2-3; the D is unclear. This CDR3 is built from 12 residues. The germline CDR1 and CDR2 sequences are LGHDT and YNNKEL (reference sequence). V was trimmed by 1 base and J by 5 bases, leaving 4 bases between them. CDR3 loop: CASSQGEDTQYF. The CDR3 DNA reads TGTGCCAGCAGCCAAGGAGAAGATACGCAGTATTTT.

This clonotype was observed a few times. The gene calls are TRBV29-1 and TRBJ2-5; perhaps TRBD2 as D (6 bases). V was clipped by 6 bases and J by 5 bases, with 10 bases between them. This CDR3 has 11 amino acids. CDR1 SQVTM and CDR2 ANQGSEA come from the germline V gene. The CDR3: CSVPGGETQYF. The DNA of the CDR3 is TGCAGCGTCCCCGGAGGGGAGACCCAGTACTTC. Full variable domain (remainder filled in from reference TRBV29-1 and TRBJ2-5): SAVISQKPSRDICQRGTSLTIQCQVDSQVTMMFWYRQQPGQSLTLIATANQGSEATYESGFVIDKFPISRPNLTFSTLTVSNMSPEDSSIYLCSVPGGETQYFGPGTRLLVL.

V is TRBV5-6 and J is TRBJ2-3, with 7 nucleotides matching TRBD1. Germline V gene sequence: CDR1 SGHDT, CDR2 YYEEEE. The CDR3 is 14 amino acids. Losses at the gene ends were 2 bases for V and 7 bases for J; bases not matched to a gene: 7. The CDR3 region has the DNA TGTGCCAGCAGCTTCGAACAGGGGATTTATACGCAGTATTTT. It is translated as CASSFEQGIYTQYF.

In its sample, this clonotype was seen a few times. This chain uses TRBV6-6 with TRBJ2-3; TRBD2 agrees at 10 bases. The germline V gene has CDR1 MNHNY and CDR2 SVGAGI (reference sequence). Unmatched junction bases numbered 9, after V lost 5 bases and J lost 1 base. This CDR3 comprises 17 residues. Here the CDR3 reads CASSHPASGGRTDTQYF. CDR3 in DNA: TGTGCCAGCAGTCACCCCGCTAGCGGGGGCCGCACAGATACGCAGTATTTT.